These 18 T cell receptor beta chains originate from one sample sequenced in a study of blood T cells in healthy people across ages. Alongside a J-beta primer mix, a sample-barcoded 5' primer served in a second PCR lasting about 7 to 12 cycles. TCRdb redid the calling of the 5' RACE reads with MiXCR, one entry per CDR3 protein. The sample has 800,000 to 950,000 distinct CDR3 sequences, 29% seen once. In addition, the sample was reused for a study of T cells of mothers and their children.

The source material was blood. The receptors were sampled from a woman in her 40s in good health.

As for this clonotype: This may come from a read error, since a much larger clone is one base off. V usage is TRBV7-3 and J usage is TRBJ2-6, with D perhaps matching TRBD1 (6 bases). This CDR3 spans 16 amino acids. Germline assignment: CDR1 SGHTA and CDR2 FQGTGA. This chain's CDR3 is CTSSPRGSPGANVLTF. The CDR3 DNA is TGTACCAGCAGCCCAAGGGGGTCTCCTGGGGCCAACGTCCTGACTTTC. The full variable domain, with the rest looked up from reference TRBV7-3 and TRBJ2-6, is GAGVSQTPSNKVTEKGKYVELRCDPISGHTALYWYRQSLGQGPEFLIYFQGTGAADDSGLPNDRFFAVRPEGSVSTLKIQRTERGDSAVYLCTSSPRGSPGANVLTFGAGSRLTVL.

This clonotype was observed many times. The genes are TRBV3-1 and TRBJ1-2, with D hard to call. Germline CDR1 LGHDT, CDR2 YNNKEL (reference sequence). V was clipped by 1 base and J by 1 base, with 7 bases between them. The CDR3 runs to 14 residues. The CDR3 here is CASSQGSRNYGYTF. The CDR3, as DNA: TGTGCCAGCAGCCAAGGTAGTCGTAACTATGGCTACACCTTC. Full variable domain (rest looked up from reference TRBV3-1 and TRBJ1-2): DTAVSQTPKYLVTQMGNDKSIKCEQNLGHDTMYWYKQDSKKFLKIMFSYNNKELIINETVPNRFSPKSPDKAHLNLHINSLELGDSAVYFCASSQGSRNYGYTFGSGTRLTVV.

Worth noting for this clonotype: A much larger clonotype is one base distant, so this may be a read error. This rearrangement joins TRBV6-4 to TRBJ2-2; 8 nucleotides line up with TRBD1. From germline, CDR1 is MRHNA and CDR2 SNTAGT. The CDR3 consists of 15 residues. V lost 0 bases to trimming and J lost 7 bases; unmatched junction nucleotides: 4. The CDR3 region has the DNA TGTGCCAGCAGTGACTCGACAGGGGACATCGGGGAGCTGTTTTTT. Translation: CASSDSTGDIGELFF.

The CDR3 protein is CASSPILQANYGYTF. For the CDR3, the DNA is TGTGCCAGCAGCCCGATCCTACAGGCCAACTATGGCTACACCTTC. The gene calls are TRBV13 and TRBJ1-2, with D perhaps TRBD1 (5 bases). The germline CDR1 and CDR2 sequences are PRHDT and FYEKMQ (reference sequence). V was pared by 5 bases and J by 2 bases, with 15 bases between. This CDR3 region has 15 residues.

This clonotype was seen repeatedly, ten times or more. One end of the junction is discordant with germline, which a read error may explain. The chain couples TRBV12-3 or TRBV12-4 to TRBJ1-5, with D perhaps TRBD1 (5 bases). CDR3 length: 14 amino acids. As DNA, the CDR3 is TGTGCCAGCAGCTTAGGGGACAGCAATCAGCCCCAGCATTTT. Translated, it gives CASSLGDSNQPQHF.

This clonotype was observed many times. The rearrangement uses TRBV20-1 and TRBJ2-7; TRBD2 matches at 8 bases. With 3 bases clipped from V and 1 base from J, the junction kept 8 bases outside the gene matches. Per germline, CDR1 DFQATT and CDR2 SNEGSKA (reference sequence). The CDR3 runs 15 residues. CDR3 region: CSASSSSGWSYEQYF. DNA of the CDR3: TGCAGTGCTAGCTCCTCTAGCGGGTGGTCCTACGAGCAGTACTTC.

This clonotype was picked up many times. The CDR3 sequence: CASRPIQRKTYEQYF. CDR3 coding DNA: TGTGCCAGCAGACCCATACAGAGAAAAACCTACGAGCAGTACTTC. This chain links TRBV6-2 or TRBV6-3 with TRBJ2-7, with unresolved D. CDR1 MNHEY and CDR2 SVGEGT come from the germline V gene. CDR3 length: 15 residues. V lost 6 bases and J 2 bases, leaving 17 bases between the germline ends.

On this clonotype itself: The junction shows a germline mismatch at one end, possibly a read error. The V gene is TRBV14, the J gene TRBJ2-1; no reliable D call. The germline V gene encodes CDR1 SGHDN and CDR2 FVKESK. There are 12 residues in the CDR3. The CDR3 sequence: CASNQGRVEQFF. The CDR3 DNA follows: TGTGCCAGCAACCAAGGACGCGTTGAGCAGTTCTTC.

Here the CDR3 reads CASSQGRSSGETQYF. Written as DNA, the CDR3 is TGTGCCAGCAGCCAGGGGAGATCGTCAGGGGAGACCCAGTACTTC. The chain employs TRBV7-3 and TRBJ2-5, with a tentative D call TRBD1 (6 bases). The CDR3 spans 15 residues. In germline, CDR1 is SGHTA, CDR2 FQGTGA. Trimming pared 5 bases from V and 5 bases from J, leaving 18 bases between. Complete variable domain (other parts from reference TRBV7-3 and TRBJ2-5): GAGVSQTPSNKVTEKGKYVELRCDPISGHTALYWYRQSLGQGPEFLIYFQGTGAADDSGLPNDRFFAVRPEGSVSTLKIQRTERGDSAVYLCASSQGRSSGETQYFGPGTRLLVL.

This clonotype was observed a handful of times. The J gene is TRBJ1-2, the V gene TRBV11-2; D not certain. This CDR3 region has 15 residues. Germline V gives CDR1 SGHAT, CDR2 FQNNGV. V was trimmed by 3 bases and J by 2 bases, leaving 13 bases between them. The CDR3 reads CASSFRRSDNYGYTF. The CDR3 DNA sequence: TGTGCCAGCAGCTTCCGCAGGAGCGACAACTATGGCTACACCTTC.

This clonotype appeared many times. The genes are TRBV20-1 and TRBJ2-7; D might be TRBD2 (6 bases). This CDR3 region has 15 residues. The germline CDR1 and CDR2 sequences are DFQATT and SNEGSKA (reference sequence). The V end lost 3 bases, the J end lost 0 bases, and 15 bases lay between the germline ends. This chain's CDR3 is CSASYPGVSSYEQYF. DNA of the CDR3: TGCAGTGCTAGTTATCCGGGAGTGAGCTCCTACGAGCAGTACTTC.

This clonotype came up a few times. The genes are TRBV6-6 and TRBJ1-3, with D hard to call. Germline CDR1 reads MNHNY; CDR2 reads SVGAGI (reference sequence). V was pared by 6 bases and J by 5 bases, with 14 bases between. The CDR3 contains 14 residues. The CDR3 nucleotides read TGTGCCAGCAGCGAAACGGAGCGCCGAAACACCATATATTTT. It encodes CASSETERRNTIYF.

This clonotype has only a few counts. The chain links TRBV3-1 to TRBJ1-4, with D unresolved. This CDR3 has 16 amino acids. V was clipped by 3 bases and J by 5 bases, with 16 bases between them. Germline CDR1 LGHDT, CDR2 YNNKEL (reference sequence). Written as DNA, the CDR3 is TGTGCCAGCAGCCACAAGCCGACAAGGAAAAATGAAAAACTGTTTTTT. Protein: CASSHKPTRKNEKLFF.

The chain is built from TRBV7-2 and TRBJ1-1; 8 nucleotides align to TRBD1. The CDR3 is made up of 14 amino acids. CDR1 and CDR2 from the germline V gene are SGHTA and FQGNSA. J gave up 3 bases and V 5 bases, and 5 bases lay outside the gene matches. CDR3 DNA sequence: TGTGCCAGCAGCCACAGGGGGTTGTACACTGAAGCTTTCTTT. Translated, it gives CASSHRGLYTEAFF.

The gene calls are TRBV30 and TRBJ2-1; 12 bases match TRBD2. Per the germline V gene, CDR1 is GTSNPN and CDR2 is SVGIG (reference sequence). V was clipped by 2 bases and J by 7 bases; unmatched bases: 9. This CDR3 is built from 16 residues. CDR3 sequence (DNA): TGTGCCTGGAGTTCCGGGACTAGCGGGTTTCAGAATGAGCAGTTCTTC. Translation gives CAWSSGTSGFQNEQFF.

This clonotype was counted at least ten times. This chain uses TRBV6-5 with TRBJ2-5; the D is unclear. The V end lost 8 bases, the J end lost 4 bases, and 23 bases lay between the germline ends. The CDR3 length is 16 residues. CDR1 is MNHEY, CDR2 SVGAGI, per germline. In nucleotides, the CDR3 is TGTGCCAGCGGGCAATCAGCTCACCCCTACGGAGAGACCCAGTACTTC. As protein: CASGQSAHPYGETQYF.

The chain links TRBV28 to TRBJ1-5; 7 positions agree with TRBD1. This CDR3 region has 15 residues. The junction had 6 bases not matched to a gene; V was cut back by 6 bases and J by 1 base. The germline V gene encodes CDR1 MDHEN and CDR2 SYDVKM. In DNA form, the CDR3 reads TGTGCCAGCAGATCCGGACAGGTCAGCAATCAGCCCCAGCATTTT. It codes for CASRSGQVSNQPQHF.

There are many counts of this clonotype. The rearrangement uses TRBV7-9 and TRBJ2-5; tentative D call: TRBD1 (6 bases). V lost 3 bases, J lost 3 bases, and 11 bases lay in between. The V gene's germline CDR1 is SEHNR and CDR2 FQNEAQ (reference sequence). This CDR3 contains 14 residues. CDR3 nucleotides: TGTGCCAGCAGCTTGTTGGCAGGGGAAGAGACCCAGTACTTC. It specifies CASSLLAGEETQYF.